These 27 T cell receptor beta chains originate from one sample sequenced in a study of patients and donors after allogeneic stem cell transplantation. Using its own MiXCR run on the RT-PCR reads, TCRdb lists one record per CDR3 protein. The table has over 350,000 distinct CDR3 sequences, 15% to 20% seen once; the top ten hold 6% to 8%. Sequenced input: blood, either unsorted or a sorted T cell fraction (not recorded which). These TCRs come from a human donor who was either an allogeneic HSCT recipient or a stem cell or donor lymphocyte infusion donor (not recorded which). It is not recorded whose cells these are; they may come from a transplant donor.

V is TRBV20-1 and J is TRBJ2-1, with TRBD2 matching 7 bases. V was pared by 6 bases and J by 10 bases, with 9 bases of the junction left unmatched. Per the germline V gene, CDR1 is DFQATT and CDR2 is SNEGSKA (reference sequence). The CDR3 is 12 residues long. The CDR3 region is CSANRLAGEQFF. The DNA for the CDR3 is TGCAGTGCCAACCGACTAGCCGGGGAGCAGTTCTTC.

This clonotype came up many times. The chain recombines TRBV24-1 with TRBJ2-1; 7 nucleotides match TRBD1. Germline trimming cut 3 bases from V and 12 bases from J; bases unmatched to any gene: 13. The CDR3 is 15 amino acids. Germline V gives CDR1 KGHDR, CDR2 SFDVKD. CDR3 in DNA: TGTGCCACCAGTGATCCATGGACAGGTAGAGGAAGGCAGTTCTTC. Its protein product is CATSDPWTGRGRQFF.

This clonotype appeared many times. V is TRBV10-3 and J is TRBJ1-2; weak D call: TRBD1 (5 bases). Trimming took 5 bases from V and 1 from J, leaving 11 bases between them. Germline loops: CDR1 ENHRY, CDR2 SYGVKD. The CDR3 is made up of 14 amino acids. Written as DNA, the CDR3 is TGTGCCATCAGTCTGGGACGGGATAACTATGGCTACACCTTC. It yields the protein CAISLGRDNYGYTF.

This clonotype came up a few times. The chain links TRBV19 to TRBJ2-2, with a weak D call TRBD2 (7 bases). The V end was cut by 5 bases, the J end by 6 bases, with 16 bases between. The CDR3 sequence is 15 residues long. The germline CDR1 and CDR2 sequences are LNHDA and SQIVND (reference sequence). CDR3 region: CASSPPRGGAGELFF. CDR3 nucleotide sequence: TGTGCCAGTAGTCCCCCTAGAGGGGGGGCCGGGGAGCTGTTTTTT.

This clonotype came up a few times. V gene TRBV20-1 combines with J gene TRBJ2-1; TRBD2 agrees at 12 bases. Per germline, CDR1 DFQATT and CDR2 SNEGSKA (reference sequence). The CDR3 consists of 16 residues. V shed 0 bases and J 7 bases; nucleotides not matched to a gene: 7. In DNA form, the CDR3 reads TGCAGTGCTAGAGATAGGCGACTAGCGGGAGTTAATGAGCAGTTCTTC. This encodes CSARDRRLAGVNEQFF.

This clonotype was observed a few times. The chain couples TRBV29-1 to TRBJ2-4, with 7 bases lining up with TRBD2. Germline V gives CDR1 SQVTM, CDR2 ANQGSEA. The CDR3 length is 13 residues. V lost 5 bases to trimming and J lost 0 bases; unmatched junction nucleotides: 1. The CDR3 DNA follows: TGCAGCGTTAGCGGGATAGCCAAAAACATTCAGTACTTC. Amino acid sequence: CSVSGIAKNIQYF.

This sequence joins TRBV6-1 and TRBJ2-7; D perhaps matches TRBD1 (6 bases). Germline V gene sequence: CDR1 MNHNS, CDR2 SASEGT. Trimming pared 4 bases from V and 2 bases from J, leaving 12 bases between. This CDR3 contains 14 residues. As DNA, the CDR3 is TGTGCCAGCAGTGCGCCGGGACAAGCCTACGAGCAGTACTTC. Its translation: CASSAPGQAYEQYF.

The chain carries TRBV4-3 and TRBJ1-4; maybe TRBD1 (6 bases). Germline lookup yields CDR1 LGHNA and CDR2 YSLEER. V gave up 0 bases and J gave up 8 bases, with 16 bases separating them. CDR3 size: 16 residues. The CDR3 protein is CASSQEGTRGLEKLFF. As DNA, the CDR3 is TGCGCCAGCAGCCAAGAGGGGACAAGAGGACTCGAAAAACTGTTTTTT.

This clonotype was picked up a small number of times. This sequence joins TRBV7-9 and TRBJ2-1; 7 nucleotides line up with TRBD2. The germline V gene encodes CDR1 SEHNR and CDR2 FQNEAQ (reference sequence). The CDR3 spans 14 residues. J lost 6 bases, V lost 8 bases, and 10 bases had no gene match. This chain's CDR3 is CASQPRGSGNEQFF. Here the CDR3 DNA reads TGTGCCAGCCAACCTCGCGGGAGTGGCAATGAGCAGTTCTTC.

The V call is TRBV24-1, the J call TRBJ1-4, with TRBD1 identical over 7 bases. V shed 4 bases and J 7 bases; nucleotides not matched to a gene: 11. CDR1 is KGHDR, CDR2 SFDVKD, per germline. This CDR3 contains 16 residues. The CDR3 DNA follows: TGTGCCACCAGTGACGGCGAAGGGGGCCTCGGTGAAAAACTGTTTTTT. Protein: CATSDGEGGLGEKLFF.

This clonotype turned up a few times. The V and J genes are TRBV6-2 or TRBV6-3 and TRBJ2-2, with 12 bases lining up with TRBD2. CDR1 MNHEY and CDR2 SVGEGT come from the germline V gene. V was pared by 6 bases and J by 5 bases, with 10 bases of the junction left unmatched. The CDR3 sequence is 17 residues long. The DNA of the CDR3 is TGTGCCAGCAGCTACCTACTAGCGGGGGGACTGACCGGGGAGCTGTTTTTT. Translating gives CASSYLLAGGLTGELFF.

This clonotype was picked up a small number of times. The rearrangement links TRBV14 to TRBJ2-7, with 9 positions matching TRBD1. The CDR3 is 15 amino acids. Germline V gene sequence: CDR1 SGHDN, CDR2 FVKESK. V dropped 1 base and J dropped 3; count of bases not matched to a gene: 4. CDR3 DNA: TGTGCCAGCAGCCAAGGGACAGGGGAAGGCTACGAGCAGTACTTC. Amino acid sequence: CASSQGTGEGYEQYF. The variable domain in full, with the rest retrieved from reference TRBV14 and TRBJ2-7, is EAGVTQFPSHSVIEKGQTVTLRCDPISGHDNLYWYRRVMGKEIKFLLHFVKESKQDESGMPNNRFLAERTGGTYSTLKVQPAELEDSGVYFCASSQGTGEGYEQYFGPGTRLTVT.

This clonotype was counted a few times. This rearrangement joins TRBV5-6 to TRBJ2-2; possible D gene TRBD2, 5 bases. V lost 3 bases to trimming and J lost 5 bases, with 11 bases between them. Germline V CDR1 and CDR2: SGHDT, YYEEEE. The CDR3 runs to 14 residues. CDR3 in DNA: TGTGCCAGCAGCTACTCCGGGATGACCGGGGAGCTGTTTTTT. It codes for CASSYSGMTGELFF.

The genes are TRBV4-3 and TRBJ1-2; D gene uncertain. The CDR3 length is 16 residues. Per germline, CDR1 LGHNA and CDR2 YSLEER. V gave up 0 bases and J gave up 1 base, with 12 bases separating them. The CDR3 nucleotides are TGCGCCAGCAGCCAAGATCGATCGGGTGATAACTATGGCTACACCTTC. It is translated as CASSQDRSGDNYGYTF.

This clonotype was seen a handful of times. The CDR3 is CASSFSPQENQPQHF. The CDR3 DNA is TGTGCCAGCAGTTTCTCCCCTCAGGAAAATCAGCCCCAGCATTTT. The rearrangement joins TRBV12-3 or TRBV12-4 to TRBJ1-5, with D unresolved. The CDR3 has 15 amino acids. Trimming shortened V by 3 bases and J by 4 bases, and 13 bases separated the two germline ends.

CDR3 loop: CASSLGGLSRGYTF. The CDR3 coding sequence is TGTGCCAGCAGCTTAGGAGGGTTATCACGGGGCTACACCTTC. The chain joins TRBV7-3 to TRBJ1-2; D gene ambiguous. CDR3 length equals 14 residues. Germline loops: CDR1 SGHTA, CDR2 FQGTGA. V lost 2 bases, J lost 8 bases, and 15 bases lay in between.

This clonotype showed up just a few times. The V call is TRBV15, the J call TRBJ2-1, with TRBD2 matching 9 bases. In germline, CDR1 is LNHNV, CDR2 YYDKDF (reference sequence). CDR3 length equals 15 residues. Trimming took 5 bases from V and 1 from J; bases not matched to a gene: 3. The DNA of the CDR3 is TGTGCCACCAGCTATGCGGGAGGGTCCTACAATGAGCAGTTCTTC. It translates to CATSYAGGSYNEQFF.

This sequence joins TRBV12-3 or TRBV12-4 and TRBJ1-6; TRBD1 might be the D (5 bases). The germline V and J ends were trimmed by 5 bases and 3 bases, with 26 bases remaining between them. The CDR3 is 20 residues long. The CDR3 here is CASSPSMGGKLMFYNSPLHF. CDR3 DNA sequence: TGTGCCAGCAGTCCCTCTATGGGGGGGAAACTAATGTTCTATAATTCACCCCTCCACTTT.

This clonotype was seen only a few times. J is TRBJ1-1 and V is TRBV7-6, with a tentative D call TRBD1 (5 bases). With 1 base removed from V and 4 bases from J, the gap between germline ends came to 13 bases. The CDR3 extends over 15 amino acids. Per the germline V gene, CDR1 is SGHVS and CDR2 is FNYEAQ. CDR3 nucleotide sequence: TGTGCCAGCAGCTTAGGGGGACTCGGGGCCACTGAAGCTTTCTTT. Its translation is CASSLGGLGATEAFF.

The chain recombines TRBV20-1 with TRBJ1-5; tentative D call: TRBD1 (5 bases). Germline V gene data show CDR1 as DFQATT and CDR2 as SNEGSKA (reference sequence). With 1 base removed from V and 3 bases from J, the gap between germline ends came to 10 bases. The CDR3 loop spans 14 amino acids. CDR3 sequence reads: CSARGDGHNQPQHF. The CDR3 DNA follows: TGCAGTGCTAGAGGGGACGGCCACAATCAGCCCCAGCATTTT.

The chain is built from TRBV2 and TRBJ1-2; weak D call: TRBD1 (5 bases). The CDR3 sequence is 13 residues long. Germline values: CDR1 SNHLY, CDR2 FYNNEI. V was trimmed by 3 bases and J by 7 bases, leaving 12 bases between them. The CDR3 is CASSEGRGSGYTF. The CDR3 DNA reads as TGTGCCAGCAGTGAGGGACGAGGGTCTGGCTACACCTTC.

This chain uses TRBV20-1 with TRBJ2-5, with TRBD2 matching over 7 bases. V gave up 0 bases and J gave up 4 bases; unmatched junction bases: 8. Germline CDR1 and CDR2: DFQATT and SNEGSKA (reference sequence). The CDR3 sequence is 15 residues long. CDR3 sequence: CSARDASAGLETQYF. CDR3 coding DNA: TGCAGTGCTAGAGATGCCTCAGCGGGGTTAGAGACCCAGTACTTC.

This clonotype was seen only a few times. This chain uses TRBV6-2 or TRBV6-3 with TRBJ2-5; 7 nucleotides match TRBD2. The germline V gene has CDR1 MNHEY and CDR2 SVGEGT. The CDR3 totals 15 residues. After removal of 4 bases from V and 5 bases from J, the junction contained 10 bases not matched to a gene. CDR3 in DNA: TGTGCCAGCAGTTGGATAGCGGGTCTGGGGGAGACCCAGTACTTC. Translating it yields CASSWIAGLGETQYF.

This clonotype was counted a few times. The CDR3 region is CASGPGRTTYQETQYF. CDR3 nucleotide sequence: TGTGCTAGTGGACCGGGACGGACCACGTACCAAGAGACCCAGTACTTC. The rearrangement links TRBV12-5 to TRBJ2-5; either TRBD1 or TRBD2 may supply D (5 bases each). This CDR3 region has 16 residues. Trimming left V 6 bases short and J 0 bases short, with 17 bases between. Germline CDR1 is LGHNT and CDR2 is FRNRAP.

This clonotype was seen a few times. The chain employs TRBV6-2 or TRBV6-3 and TRBJ1-2; 7 nucleotides align to TRBD1. This CDR3 is 11 amino acids long. CDR1 and CDR2 from the germline V gene are MNHEY and SVGEGT. With V trimmed by 10 bases and J by 5 bases, 4 bases remained unmatched. The CDR3: CAIGQAYGYTF. The DNA for the CDR3 is TGTGCCATAGGACAGGCATATGGCTACACCTTC.

This clonotype occurred a few times. The V call is TRBV7-8, the J call TRBJ1-6; D not certain. V was shortened by 5 bases and J by 0 bases, with 8 bases between the two germline ends. Germline loops: CDR1 SGHVS, CDR2 FQNEAQ. The CDR3 runs to 15 residues. As DNA, the CDR3 is TGTGCCAGCAGCGGCCAGATCTCCTATAATTCACCCCTCCACTTT. This encodes CASSGQISYNSPLHF.

J is TRBJ1-1 and V is TRBV2; 10 bases line up with TRBD1. The ends lost 3 bases at V and 7 bases at J; junction bases unmatched: 8. Germline V gene data show CDR1 as SNHLY and CDR2 as FYNNEI. This CDR3 region has 15 residues. In DNA, the CDR3 is TGTGCCAGCAGTGATGTCTGGACAGGGGGGGTTGAAGCTTTCTTT. Its protein product is CASSDVWTGGVEAFF. The variable domain in full, completed from reference TRBV2 and TRBJ1-1, reads EPEVTQTPSHQVTQMGQEVILRCVPISNHLYFYWYRQILGQKVEFLVSFYNNEISEKSEIFDDQFSVERPDGSNFTLKIRSTKLEDSAMYFCASSDVWTGGVEAFFGQGTRLTVV.